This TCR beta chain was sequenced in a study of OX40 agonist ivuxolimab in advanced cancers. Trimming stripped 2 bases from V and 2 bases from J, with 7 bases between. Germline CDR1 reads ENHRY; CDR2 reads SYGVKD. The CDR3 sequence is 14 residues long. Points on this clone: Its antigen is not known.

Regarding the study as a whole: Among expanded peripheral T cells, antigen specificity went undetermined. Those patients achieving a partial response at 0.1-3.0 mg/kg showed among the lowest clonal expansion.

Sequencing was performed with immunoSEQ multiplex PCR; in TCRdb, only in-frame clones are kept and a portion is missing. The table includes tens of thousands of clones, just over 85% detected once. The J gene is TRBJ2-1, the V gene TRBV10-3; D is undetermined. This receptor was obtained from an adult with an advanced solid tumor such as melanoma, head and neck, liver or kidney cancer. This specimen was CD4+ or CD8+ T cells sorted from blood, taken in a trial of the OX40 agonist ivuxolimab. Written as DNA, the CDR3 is TGTGCCATCAGTGAGCCGTCGGCCTACAATGAGCAGTTCTTC. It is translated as CAISEPSAYNEQFF.